This T cell receptor beta chain was sequenced in a study of T cell repertoires in cytomegalovirus infection. Study details: Carrying CMV and the relevant HLA type showed in public TCR beta signatures. General study findings and limits: The ex vivo response showed dominance by HLA-C-restricted CMV-specific TCR beta clonotypes. Individuals carrying CMV plus the relevant HLA were identified by cumulative frequency of public TCR beta families.

TCRdb passed the reads through MiXCR, listing each CDR3 protein once. The top ten hold approximately 19% of the sample, which has 160,000 or so distinct CDR3 sequences, about a sixth seen once. Concerning this clonotype: Its antigen is as yet unknown.

This CDR3 region has 16 residues. CDR1 MDHEN and CDR2 SYDVKM come from the germline V gene. V lost 2 bases and J lost 1; bases outside the gene matches: 4. The TCR originated in a human donor in good health (CMV status not recorded). Some clones in this sample may be carry-over from other donors' samples. Sample: CD8+ T cells from PBMCs. J is TRBJ2-3 and V is TRBV28; TRBD2 agrees at 9 bases. CDR3 bases: TGTGCCAGCAGTTTAGACCGCGGGAGGGGCACAGATACGCAGTATTTT. This sequence encodes CASSLDRGRGTDTQYF.